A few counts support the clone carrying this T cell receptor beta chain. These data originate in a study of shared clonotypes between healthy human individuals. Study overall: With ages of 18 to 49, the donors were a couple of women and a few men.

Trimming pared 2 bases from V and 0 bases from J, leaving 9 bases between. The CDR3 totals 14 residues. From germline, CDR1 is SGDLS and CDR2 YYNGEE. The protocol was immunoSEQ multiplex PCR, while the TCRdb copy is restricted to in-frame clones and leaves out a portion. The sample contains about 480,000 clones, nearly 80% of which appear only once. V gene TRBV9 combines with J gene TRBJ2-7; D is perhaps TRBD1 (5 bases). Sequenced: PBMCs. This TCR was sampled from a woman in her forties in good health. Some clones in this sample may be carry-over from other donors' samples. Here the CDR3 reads CASSVGRTSYEQYF. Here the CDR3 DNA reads TGTGCCAGCAGCGTGGGGCGGACCTCCTACGAGCAGTACTTC.